Listed below are T cell receptor beta chains from one sample, sequenced in a study of blood T cell repertoires in COVID-19. The repertoire was sequenced with immunoSEQ multiplex PCR; TCRdb's copy has only in-frame clones and lacks some. Here the sample spans about 200,000 clones, 80% to 90% being singletons. The sample was PBMCs or T cells enriched from blood (not recorded which). The receptors derive from a young woman who had recovered from COVID-19. Each CDR3 is given with its conserved first and last residue. Clone sizes are given selectively: once, few, many, or a class where the clone is expanded.

V	J	size	length	CDR3
TRBV19	TRBJ2-5	-	15	CASQRQGAIQETQYF
TRBV21-1	TRBJ2-3	-	16	CASSQAVGGAPNTQYF
TRBV28	TRBJ2-7	-	12	CASSPSAYEQYF
TRBV18	TRBJ1-1	-	16	CASSKMGQGLNTEAFF
TRBV30	TRBJ1-6	-	15	CAWRGAGLGNSPLHF
TRBV29-1	TRBJ2-1	-	15	CSVRTSGGASNQQFF
TRBV5-6	TRBJ1-6	-	15	CASNADRDSLSPLHF
TRBV4-1	TRBJ1-5	-	15	CASSQEGQGFQPQHF
TRBV6-2/TRBV6-3	TRBJ1-5	-	16	CASSPPGRGLNQPQHF
TRBV11-2	TRBJ2-2	-	17	CASSPGLAGGQTGELFF
TRBV27	TRBJ1-2	-	16	CASSSSRDSAIYGYTF
TRBV6-5	TRBJ2-7	-	13	CASSYVGSYEQYF
TRBV30	TRBJ1-2	-	14	CAWSVPPANYGYTF
TRBV3-1/TRBV3-2	TRBJ1-2	once	16	CASSQVGRGADYGYTF
TRBV19	TRBJ1-2	-	13	CASTSGLIDGYTF
TRBV2	TRBJ2-5	-	15	CASSSLDRGQETQYF
TRBV20-1	TRBJ2-3	-	13	CSASSGVTDTQYF
TRBV30	TRBJ2-4	-	18	CAWSVQLSGGVGLNIQYF
TRBV2	TRBJ1-2	-	15	CASRDPGQANYGYTF
TRBV4-1	TRBJ1-1	-	17	CASSQERETMLNTEAFF
TRBV9	TRBJ1-1	-	16	CASSTESRTDITEAFF
TRBV4-1	TRBJ2-5	-	17	CASSPGTSGGAKETQYF
TRBV7-6	TRBJ1-1	-	17	CASSSIGQGVGNTEAFF
TRBV5-6	TRBJ2-1	-	14	CASSLGLAGAEQFF
TRBV20-1	TRBJ1-2	-	10	CSASPRDTGF
TRBV28	TRBJ2-2	once	15	CASSTAGGQNGELFF
TRBV30	TRBJ1-6	-	15	CAWSVSGGYNSPLHF
TRBV6-5	TRBJ1-1	-	15	CASSIKGQSTTEAFF
TRBV7-6	TRBJ1-5	-	15	CASSPDRGQGQPQHF
TRBV28	TRBJ2-3	-	13	CASNGGAKDTQYF
TRBV7-9	TRBJ1-4	-	13	CASTGQGAEKLFF
TRBV27	TRBJ1-5	-	15	CASRVIGTGNQPQHF
TRBV7-3	TRBJ2-5	-	15	CASSEIWTSQETQYF
TRBV27	TRBJ1-4	-	13	CASRGQENEKLFF
TRBV4-1	TRBJ2-1	-	13	CASSQDPGVEQFF
TRBV12-3/TRBV12-4	TRBJ1-4	-	13	CASSFLGSEKLFF
TRBV9	TRBJ1-1	-	13	CASRGQGWTEAFF
TRBV12-5	TRBJ1-6	-	14	CASGLWTVQSPLHF
TRBV11-2	TRBJ1-2	-	15	CASSFGQGLYYGYTF
TRBV10-3	TRBJ1-1	-	18	CAISESGGTGGSNTEAFF
TRBV18	TRBJ2-2	-	16	CASSPDRPPNTGELFF
TRBV11-3	TRBJ2-1	-	14	CASSPAGAGNEQFF
TRBV30	TRBJ1-6	-	13	CAWNGGEGSPLHF
TRBV18	TRBJ2-2	-	14	CASSPGGGTGELFF
TRBV2	TRBJ1-3	-	13	CASSAGVGNTIYF